This T cell receptor beta chain was captured in a study of cytomegalovirus exposure and HLA in healthy donors. It was with 60 Vbeta and 13 Jbeta primers that the PCR ran. Produced via immunoSEQ multiplex PCR; TCRdb's table is partial and in-frame only. Found here are more than 95,000 clones, roughly 77% of them singletons; the top ten hold about 1.7%. The CDR3 contains 17 residues. The V gene's germline CDR1 is LNHDA and CDR2 SQIVND (reference sequence). The V segment lost 2 bases and the J segment 2 bases; nucleotides outside the gene matches: 11. Remarks on this clone: Its antigen remains unidentified.

General observations from the study: Common viral pathogens seemed to be connected with several of the most significant clusters, according to a later analysis. Association of 16,951 TCR beta sequences with HLA alleles was found at 0.05 false discovery rate in a later analysis.

This chain connects TRBV19 to TRBJ2-7; 8 nucleotides agree with TRBD1. The specimen was PBMCs. The receptor was isolated from a man aged 18 to 30 in good health and CMV-seronegative. CDR3 bases: TGTGCCAGTAGTATATACCCCGGAGGGACAGGTGCCTACGAGCAGTACTTC. It codes for CASSIYPGGTGAYEQYF.